This TCR beta chain was recovered during a study of T-cell memory formation after mild COVID-19. The V and J ends lost 4 bases and 0 bases, in that order; junction bases with no gene match: 10. The CDR3 contains 17 residues. In germline, CDR1 is SGHDT, CDR2 YYEEEE. TCR alpha and TCR beta cDNA libraries carrying sample barcodes and UMIs were produced by 5'RACE using constant-segment primers. TCRdb passed the 5' RACE reads through MiXCR, listing each CDR3 protein once. The sample contains 450,000 to 700,000 distinct CDR3 sequences, about a sixth of which appear only once. The J gene is TRBJ2-4, the V gene TRBV5-6; 7 bases line up with TRBD2. The sequence was collected from an adult woman who had mild COVID-19 (a few samples of this study predate the infection). Cell type and time point are not known. The sample consisted of PBMCs or a T cell subset sorted from them (not recorded which). The CDR3 is CASSMASGILAKNIQYF. The CDR3 nucleotides read TGTGCCAGCAGCATGGCTAGCGGCATACTAGCCAAAAACATTCAGTACTTC. The whole variable domain, filled in from reference TRBV5-6 and TRBJ2-4, reads DAGVTQSPTHLIKTRGQQVTLRCSPKSGHDTVSWYQQALGQGPQFIFQYYEEEERQRGNFPDRFSGHQFPNYSSELNVNALLLGDSALYLCASSMASGILAKNIQYFGAGTRLSVL.